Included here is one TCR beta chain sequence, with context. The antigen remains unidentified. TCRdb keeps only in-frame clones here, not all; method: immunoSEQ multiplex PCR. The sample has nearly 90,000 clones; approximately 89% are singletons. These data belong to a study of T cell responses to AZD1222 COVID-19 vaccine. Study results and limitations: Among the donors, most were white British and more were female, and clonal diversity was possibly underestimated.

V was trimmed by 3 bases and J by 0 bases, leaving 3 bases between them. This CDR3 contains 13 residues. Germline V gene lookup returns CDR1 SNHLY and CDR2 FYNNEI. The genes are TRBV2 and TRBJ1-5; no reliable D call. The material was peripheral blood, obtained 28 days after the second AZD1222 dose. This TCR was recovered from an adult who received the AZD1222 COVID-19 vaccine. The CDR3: CASSDSSNQPQHF. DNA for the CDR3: TGTGCCAGCAGTGACAGTAGCAATCAGCCCCAGCATTTT.